This T cell receptor (beta chain) was captured by sequencing in a study of Tregs in tolerant kidney transplant recipients. The study, taken as a whole, reports: No direct test of biological reproducibility was done here.

The length of the CDR3 is 13 residues. Germline lookup yields CDR1 SGHRS and CDR2 YFSETQ. V was trimmed by 0 bases and J by 6 bases, leaving 10 bases between them. For this clone: As yet, its antigen is unknown.

The table came from immunoSEQ multiplex PCR; TCRdb's copy has only in-frame clones and leaves some out. The sample shows some 250,000 clones, about 80% of them seen only once. The source of this sequence is a human donor in good health. The specimen sequenced was CD4+ T cells from blood. The chain combines TRBV5-1 with TRBJ2-7, with D unresolved. The CDR3 here is CASSLGSVSEQYF. CDR3 nucleotides: TGCGCCAGCAGCTTGGGTTCTGTAAGCGAGCAGTACTTC.